The 9 T cell receptor beta chains below were found in one sample sequenced in a study of graft-versus-host responses after intestinal transplantation. Measured with immunoSEQ multiplex PCR; TCRdb has only the in-frame clones, and not every one. The sample yields approximately 94,000 clones, approximately 84% seen once. These TCRs' antigens remain unknown. The sample here was unstimulated CD4+ T cells sorted from spleen or lymph node cells, taken before transplant. The source is a human donor who was the organ donor for an intestinal transplant.

This clone was seen a single time. As DNA, the CDR3 is TGTGCCAGCAGCCGAACGGGGACCACAGATACGCAGTATTTT. Translation: CASSRTGTTDTQYF. The chain recombines TRBV7-3 with TRBJ2-3; TRBD1 or TRBD2 may be the D gene (5 bases each). V was cut by 5 bases and J by 2 bases, with 11 bases left in between. Germline CDR1 is SGHTA and CDR2 is FQGTGA. There are 14 residues in the CDR3.

The genes are TRBV18 and TRBJ2-1, with 11 positions matching TRBD2. The V gene's germline CDR1 is KGHSH and CDR2 LQKENI. The CDR3 contains 14 residues. V trimming: 3 bases; J trimming: 7 bases; junction bases outside the gene matches: 2. CDR3 residues: CASSPGLAENEQFF. Here the CDR3 DNA reads TGTGCCAGCTCACCGGGACTAGCGGAGAATGAGCAGTTCTTC.

V is TRBV2 and J is TRBJ2-2; D is perhaps TRBD1 or TRBD2 (5 bases each). Trimming took off 6 bases at V and 8 bases at J, with 22 bases between the two ends. The germline V gene encodes CDR1 SNHLY and CDR2 FYNNEI. The CDR3 sequence is 16 residues long. In nucleotides, the CDR3 is TGTGCCAGCAGGGGCCCCCGGGACGGAGGCGTTGGGGAGCTGTTTTTT. This gives the protein CASRGPRDGGVGELFF.

The chain combines TRBV18 with TRBJ1-2; D gene uncertain. Germline V CDR1 and CDR2: KGHSH, LQKENI. The CDR3 consists of 12 residues. V lost 4 bases and J lost 2, with 5 bases in between. The CDR3 DNA reads TGTGCCAGCTCACGAGACAACTATGGCTACACCTTC. It codes for CASSRDNYGYTF.

The chain couples TRBV7-3 to TRBJ2-1; 8 bases match TRBD2. V dropped 2 bases and J dropped 5; count of bases not matched to a gene: 2. Germline assignment: CDR1 SGHTA and CDR2 FQGTGA. This CDR3 is built from 14 residues. CDR3 DNA: TGTGCCAGCAGCTTAGCGGGGGGACACAATGAGCAGTTCTTC. This encodes CASSLAGGHNEQFF.

The gene calls are TRBV28 and TRBJ1-3; D is unresolved. This CDR3 has 14 residues. V dropped 6 bases and J dropped 2 bases, with 11 bases sitting between them. Germline V lookup: CDR1 MDHEN, CDR2 SYDVKM. CDR3 loop: CASRMGGTGNTIYF. The CDR3 nucleotides are TGTGCCAGCAGGATGGGAGGGACTGGAAACACCATATATTTT.

In nucleotides, the CDR3 is TGCGCCAGCAGTGAGGAAGGGACCGGAGGGACCCAGTACTTC. This translates into CASSEEGTGGTQYF. V and J are TRBV10-1 and TRBJ2-5; D may match TRBD1 or TRBD2 (5 bases each). The CDR3 has 14 residues. Trimming stripped 2 bases from V and 7 bases from J, with 14 bases between. Germline CDR1 and CDR2: WNHNN and SYGVQD (reference sequence).

The chain is built from TRBV11-2 and TRBJ2-6, with no clear D. Trimming left V 4 bases short and J 0 bases short, with 10 bases between. The CDR3 is made up of 16 amino acids. Germline CDR1 and CDR2: SGHAT and FQNNGV. The CDR3 loop is CASSSLGLSGANVLTF. CDR3 sequence (DNA): TGTGCCAGCAGCTCCCTTGGTCTCTCTGGGGCCAACGTCCTGACTTTC.

The chain is built from TRBV11-2 and TRBJ1-1; 9 nucleotides agree with TRBD1. The V gene's germline CDR1 is SGHAT and CDR2 FQNNGV. The V segment lost 6 bases and the J segment 9 bases; nucleotides outside the gene matches: 11. This CDR3 is 14 amino acids long. The CDR3 spells CASSLNDRGYKAFF. The DNA for the CDR3 is TGTGCCAGCAGTCTGAACGACAGGGGGTATAAAGCTTTCTTT.